The rows below give T cell receptor beta chains drawn from one sample of a study of cytomegalovirus exposure and HLA in healthy donors. TCRdb keeps only in-frame clones here, not all; method: immunoSEQ multiplex PCR. Here the sample spans about 120,000 clones, approximately 87% being singletons. Sequences were obtained from PBMCs. The receptors shown here come from a young woman in good health and CMV-seronegative. Each CDR3 is given with its conserved first and last residue. The order of the fields is J gene, clone size, D gene, V gene, CDR3 DNA, CDR3 protein. D genes are given only for firm matches. Size values are once, few and many counts, or a class for expanded clones, and some rows have none.

j_call: TRBJ2-1
clone_size: .
d_call: TRBD2
v_call: TRBV9
cdr3_nt: TGTGCCAGCAGCTCTCATAGCGGGGGGGCCAGTGAGCAGTTCTTC
cdr3_aa: CASSSHSGGASEQFF

j_call: TRBJ1-2
clone_size: .
d_call: .
v_call: TRBV6-5
cdr3_nt: TGTGCCAGCTTCTGGCCCTATGGCTACACCTTC
cdr3_aa: CASFWPYGYTF

j_call: TRBJ1-6
clone_size: .
d_call: .
v_call: TRBV2
cdr3_nt: TGTGCCAGCAGTGTCCCGCTGGTGACTCACTATAATTCACCCCTCCACTTT
cdr3_aa: CASSVPLVTHYNSPLHF

j_call: TRBJ2-1
clone_size: .
d_call: .
v_call: TRBV7-6
cdr3_nt: TGTGCCAGCAGCTTAGCGAGGCTAGGAGGGGTCTATGAGCAGTTCTTC
cdr3_aa: CASSLARLGGVYEQFF

j_call: TRBJ2-7
clone_size: .
d_call: TRBD2
v_call: TRBV5-1
cdr3_nt: TGCGCCAGCAGCTTGCGCCTAGCGGGTACCTACGAGCAGTACTTC
cdr3_aa: CASSLRLAGTYEQYF

j_call: TRBJ2-1
clone_size: .
d_call: .
v_call: TRBV6-5
cdr3_nt: TGTGCCAGCAAAGCAGGGTACTACAATGAGCAGTTCTTC
cdr3_aa: CASKAGYYNEQFF

j_call: TRBJ1-1
clone_size: .
d_call: TRBD1
v_call: TRBV7-9
cdr3_nt: TGTGCCAGCAGCCAAATTACAGGGGGCACTGAAGCTTTCTTT
cdr3_aa: CASSQITGGTEAFF

j_call: TRBJ2-2
clone_size: .
d_call: .
v_call: TRBV10-1
cdr3_nt: TGCGCCAGCAGTGGGGAGGCCGGGGAGCTGTTTTTT
cdr3_aa: CASSGEAGELFF

j_call: TRBJ1-5
clone_size: .
d_call: TRBD1
v_call: TRBV19
cdr3_nt: TGTGCCAGTAAGGGGGACAGGGGTCGGCCCCAGCATTTT
cdr3_aa: CASKGDRGRPQHF

j_call: TRBJ1-2
clone_size: .
d_call: .
v_call: TRBV19
cdr3_nt: TGTGCCAGTAGTATAGCGACTTCGGGGGGAGTTAACTATGGCTACACCTTC
cdr3_aa: CASSIATSGGVNYGYTF

j_call: TRBJ1-1
clone_size: once
d_call: .
v_call: TRBV5-6
cdr3_nt: TGTGCCAGCAGCCCTCGGTTGGGGGGGAGGGCTGAAGCTTTCTTT
cdr3_aa: CASSPRLGGRAEAFF